This is a list of T cell receptor beta chains from one sample in a study of T cell responses to AZD1222 COVID-19 vaccine. Sequencing used immunoSEQ multiplex PCR; TCRdb keeps in-frame clones, though not all of them. This repertoire shows about 140,000 clones, just under 95% found once; its top ten account for less than 15%. Specimen: peripheral blood, collected after recovery from COVID-19. The origin of the receptors is an adult who had recovered from COVID-19. CDR3s include the opening cysteine and the closing phenylalanine or tryptophan. The order of the fields is V gene, D gene, clone size, J gene, CDR3 DNA, CDR3 protein. A D gene is named only where the DNA matches it firmly. Rows may omit the clone size; those that give it use once, few, many or a size class.

v_call: TRBV5-6
d_call: TRBD2
clone_size: .
j_call: TRBJ2-1
cdr3_nt: TGTGCCAGCAGTCTTCGGACTAGCGGGTTAAGGGAGCAGTTCTTC
cdr3_aa: CASSLRTSGLREQFF

v_call: TRBV28
d_call: .
clone_size: .
j_call: TRBJ2-2
cdr3_nt: TGTGCCAGCAGTTTGACGGGAGAGAACACCGGGGAGCTGTTTTTT
cdr3_aa: CASSLTGENTGELFF

v_call: TRBV10-3
d_call: .
clone_size: .
j_call: TRBJ2-5
cdr3_nt: TGTGCCATCAGCCCCGGAGCGGACCAAGAGACCCAGTACTTC
cdr3_aa: CAISPGADQETQYF

v_call: TRBV27
d_call: TRBD2
clone_size: .
j_call: TRBJ2-1
cdr3_nt: TGTGCCAGCAGTTTAGGCGGGGGCTACAATGAGCAGTTCTTC
cdr3_aa: CASSLGGGYNEQFF

v_call: TRBV5-4
d_call: .
clone_size: .
j_call: TRBJ2-7
cdr3_nt: TGTGCCAGCAGCTTCCTACAGGATCCCTACGAGCAGTACTTC
cdr3_aa: CASSFLQDPYEQYF

v_call: TRBV29-1
d_call: TRBD1
clone_size: once
j_call: TRBJ2-7
cdr3_nt: TGCAGCGTTGTCCGGGACAGGGGAGCCTACGAGCAGTACTTC
cdr3_aa: CSVVRDRGAYEQYF

v_call: TRBV20-1
d_call: TRBD2
clone_size: .
j_call: TRBJ2-3
cdr3_nt: TGCAGTGCTAGTGACCCTAGCGGGAGGGCAGATACGCAGTATTTT
cdr3_aa: CSASDPSGRADTQYF

v_call: TRBV5-8
d_call: .
clone_size: .
j_call: TRBJ2-4
cdr3_nt: TGTGCCAGCAGCCCGGAGGGCATGGCCAAAAACATTCAGTACTTC
cdr3_aa: CASSPEGMAKNIQYF

v_call: TRBV3-1/TRBV3-2
d_call: .
clone_size: .
j_call: TRBJ1-4
cdr3_nt: TGTGCCAGCAGCCAAGAGGTTTCCGCGACCGAAAAACTGTTTTTT
cdr3_aa: CASSQEVSATEKLFF

v_call: TRBV3-1/TRBV3-2
d_call: .
clone_size: .
j_call: TRBJ1-5
cdr3_nt: TGTGCCAGCAGCCAAGGGTTAAATCAGCCCCAGCATTTT
cdr3_aa: CASSQGLNQPQHF

v_call: TRBV6-5
d_call: .
clone_size: .
j_call: TRBJ1-1
cdr3_nt: TGTGCCAGCAGTTACTCGAGGGGCGAATCGGGAGCTTTCTTT
cdr3_aa: CASSYSRGESGAFF

v_call: TRBV7-3
d_call: TRBD2
clone_size: .
j_call: TRBJ2-7
cdr3_nt: TGTGCCAGCAGACGATCGGGGACTAGCGATAACTACGAGCAGTACTTC
cdr3_aa: CASRRSGTSDNYEQYF

v_call: TRBV5-1
d_call: .
clone_size: .
j_call: TRBJ1-2
cdr3_nt: TGCGCCAGCAGCCTCGGGCCCGAGGAGAGGGGCTACACCTTC
cdr3_aa: CASSLGPEERGYTF

v_call: TRBV27
d_call: .
clone_size: .
j_call: TRBJ1-2
cdr3_nt: TGTGCCAGCAGGCCAACCGACTATGGCTACACCTTC
cdr3_aa: CASRPTDYGYTF

v_call: TRBV19
d_call: .
clone_size: .
j_call: TRBJ2-6
cdr3_nt: TGTGCCAGTAGTATTGTTCTCGAGGCCAACGTCCTGACTTTC
cdr3_aa: CASSIVLEANVLTF

v_call: TRBV10-3
d_call: .
clone_size: .
j_call: TRBJ1-1
cdr3_nt: TGTGCCATCAGCACAGGGTGGGACACTGAAGCTTTCTTT
cdr3_aa: CAISTGWDTEAFF

v_call: TRBV25-1
d_call: .
clone_size: once
j_call: TRBJ1-1
cdr3_nt: TGTGCCAGCAGCTCTCTTGGAGACATGGAAGCTTTCTTT
cdr3_aa: CASSSLGDMEAFF

v_call: TRBV5-6
d_call: .
clone_size: .
j_call: TRBJ1-1
cdr3_nt: TGTGCCAGCAGCCGAGGAGGTGGAAGGACTGAAGCTTTCTTT
cdr3_aa: CASSRGGGRTEAFF

v_call: TRBV13
d_call: TRBD2
clone_size: .
j_call: TRBJ2-1
cdr3_nt: TGTGCCAGCAGCTTAGTCGGGACTAGCGAAAACAATGAGCAGTTCTTC
cdr3_aa: CASSLVGTSENNEQFF

v_call: TRBV7-9
d_call: TRBD1
clone_size: .
j_call: TRBJ2-5
cdr3_nt: TGTGCCAGCAGCGCCTGGGACAGATCAGAGACCCAGTACTTC
cdr3_aa: CASSAWDRSETQYF

v_call: TRBV5-1
d_call: .
clone_size: once
j_call: TRBJ1-1
cdr3_nt: TGCGCCAGCAGCCCTGGGACGGACACTGAAGCTTTCTTT
cdr3_aa: CASSPGTDTEAFF

v_call: TRBV6-5
d_call: TRBD1
clone_size: .
j_call: TRBJ2-7
cdr3_nt: TGTGCCAGCAGTACCCCGGGACAGGGGATTTACGAGCAGTACTTC
cdr3_aa: CASSTPGQGIYEQYF

v_call: TRBV7-6
d_call: TRBD2
clone_size: .
j_call: TRBJ2-2
cdr3_nt: TGTGCCAGCAGCCCTAGCGGAACCGGGGAGCTGTTTTTT
cdr3_aa: CASSPSGTGELFF

v_call: TRBV5-4
d_call: .
clone_size: .
j_call: TRBJ2-3
cdr3_nt: TGTGCCAGCAGAGCTGACAGCGGCCCAGATACGCAGTATTTT
cdr3_aa: CASRADSGPDTQYF

v_call: TRBV6-5
d_call: TRBD1
clone_size: .
j_call: TRBJ1-1
cdr3_nt: TGTGCCAGCAGTTGGACAGGGGGCTATGACACTGAAGCTTTCTTT
cdr3_aa: CASSWTGGYDTEAFF